The next 27 T cell receptor beta chains were all read from a single sample in a study of early stage breast cancer tumors. The table came from immunoSEQ multiplex PCR; TCRdb's copy has only in-frame clones and leaves some out. The table includes tens of thousands of clones, 70% to 80% detected once. Sequencing was performed on blood. These receptors were obtained from a person in their sixties with breast cancer.

There are a few counts of this clone. This sequence joins TRBV5-1 and TRBJ1-2, with 9 bases aligning to TRBD1. The V and J ends lost 4 bases and 8 bases, in that order; junction bases with no gene match: 6. Germline V gene sequence: CDR1 SGHRS, CDR2 YFSETQ. The CDR3 runs to 13 residues. For the CDR3, the DNA is TGCGCCAGCAGCCGTGACAGGGGGGAAGGCTACACCTTC. As protein: CASSRDRGEGYTF.

This chain connects TRBV7-3 to TRBJ1-6; D uncertain. Germline lookup yields CDR1 SGHTA and CDR2 FQGTGA. V lost 1 base, J lost 10 bases, and 14 bases lay in between. The CDR3 is made up of 15 amino acids. CDR3 in amino acids: CASSLMVGPGSPLHF. CDR3 nucleotide sequence: TGTGCCAGCAGCTTAATGGTAGGGCCAGGATCACCCCTCCACTTT.

This chain uses TRBV7-8 with TRBJ2-5, with D tentatively TRBD1 or TRBD2 (5 bases each). The V gene's germline CDR1 is SGHVS and CDR2 FQNEAQ. V was pared by 5 bases and J by 2 bases, with 12 bases between. The CDR3 is 14 amino acids. In nucleotides, the CDR3 is TGTGCCAGCAGCCGGGGACGTACTCAAGAGACCCAGTACTTC. As protein: CASSRGRTQETQYF.

This chain connects TRBV14 to TRBJ1-2, with 11 nucleotides matching TRBD1. V gave up 4 bases and J gave up 5 bases; unmatched junction bases: 3. The germline V gene encodes CDR1 SGHDN and CDR2 FVKESK. The CDR3 covers 14 residues. The CDR3 loop is CASSPDRGLYGYTF. The CDR3 DNA reads TGTGCCAGCAGCCCGGACAGGGGGCTATATGGCTACACCTTC.

The chain joins TRBV11-2 to TRBJ2-7, with D perhaps matching TRBD1 (6 bases). The V gene lost 4 bases and the J gene lost 6 bases, with 13 bases spanning the gap. Looked up from germline, CDR1 is SGHAT and CDR2 is FQNNGV. The CDR3 sequence is 13 residues long. The CDR3 protein is CASSSYRVFEQYF. The CDR3 nucleotides are TGTGCCAGCAGCTCATACAGGGTTTTCGAGCAGTACTTC.

The genes are TRBV6-6 and TRBJ1-5; D ambiguous. The CDR3 length is 14 residues. The ends were cut back, 0 bases at V and 2 bases at J, with 5 bases in the middle. CDR1 and CDR2 from the germline V gene are MNHNY and SVGAGI (reference sequence). The DNA for the CDR3 is TGTGCCAGCAGTTACTCAAGGGGCAATCAGCCCCAGCATTTT. This codes for CASSYSRGNQPQHF.

This chain links TRBV19 with TRBJ1-4; D is ambiguous. The CDR3 covers 13 residues. Trimming left V 2 bases short and J 8 bases short, with 9 bases between. Germline CDR1 is LNHDA and CDR2 is SQIVND (reference sequence). CDR3 loop: CASSIWAGEKLFF. Written as DNA, the CDR3 is TGTGCCAGTAGTATATGGGCCGGCGAAAAACTGTTTTTT.

About this clone: Mismatch with germline at one junction end may stem from a read error. This chain joins TRBV10-3 and TRBJ1-1; the D gene is possibly TRBD1 (5 bases). Germline-derived CDR1 and CDR2 are ENHRY and SYGVKD. The CDR3 covers 13 residues. The CDR3 here is CAIGEGIGTEAFF. CDR3 in DNA: TGTGCCATCGGTGAGGGGATAGGTACTGAAGCTTTCTTT.

This clone was found a few times. The chain carries TRBV6-1 and TRBJ1-1, with D maybe TRBD1 (5 bases). Germline V CDR1 and CDR2: MNHNS, SASEGT. The CDR3 runs to 12 residues. V was clipped by 7 bases and J by 4 bases, with 10 bases between them. The CDR3 region has the DNA TGTGCCAGCACCTTCGGGACCACTGAAGCTTTCTTT. This translates into CASTFGTTEAFF.

This sequence joins TRBV18 and TRBJ1-2; D gene ambiguous. The CDR3 is 15 residues long. Trimming removed 2 bases from V and 0 bases from J, with 10 bases in between. Germline assignment: CDR1 KGHSH and CDR2 LQKENI. The DNA for the CDR3 is TGTGCCAGCTCACCAGCCCTCCCGTCTAACTATGGCTACACCTTC. The encoded protein is CASSPALPSNYGYTF.

By share, this clone counts as medium-sized (0.01 to 0.1%). The rearrangement uses TRBV6-4 and TRBJ2-3; tentative D call: TRBD2 (5 bases). Trimming removed 3 bases at V and 2 bases at J, with 6 bases between. The CDR3 is made up of 13 amino acids. The germline gives CDR1 MRHNA, CDR2 SNTAGT. CDR3 DNA: TGTGCCAGCAGTGAGACTACCACAGATACGCAGTATTTT. Translating gives CASSETTTDTQYF.

V and J are TRBV7-9 and TRBJ1-1; D uncertain. The V and J ends lost 4 bases and 5 bases respectively, with 8 bases between them. Germline values: CDR1 SEHNR, CDR2 FQNEAQ (reference sequence). This CDR3 is 12 amino acids long. The CDR3 loop reads CASSSGWTEAFF. The CDR3 DNA reads TGTGCCAGCAGCTCGGGGTGGACTGAAGCTTTCTTT.

The chain combines TRBV4-1 with TRBJ2-2, with a possible D match to TRBD1 (6 bases). Germline values: CDR1 MGHRA, CDR2 YSYEKL. V lost 4 bases and J 5 bases, leaving 14 bases between the germline ends. The CDR3 totals 15 residues. For the CDR3, the DNA is TGCGCCAGCAGCCGTGGCAGGGGAACGACCGGGGAGCTGTTTTTT. It translates to CASSRGRGTTGELFF.

The chain is built from TRBV11-1 and TRBJ2-1; D call uncertain. Trimming removed 7 bases from V and 0 bases from J, with 10 bases in between. Germline CDR1 and CDR2: SGHAT and FQDESV (reference sequence). There are 14 residues in the CDR3. In nucleotides, the CDR3 is TGTGCCAGCACTTCGGGTAGCTCCTACAATGAGCAGTTCTTC. This translates into CASTSGSSYNEQFF.

The genes are TRBV7-3 and TRBJ2-5; TRBD2 matches 8 bases. CDR1 is SGHTA, CDR2 FQGTGA, per germline. CDR3 length: 14 residues. Germline trimming cut 2 bases from V and 3 bases from J; bases unmatched to any gene: 2. This chain's CDR3 is CASSLAGGKETQYF. In nucleotides, the CDR3 is TGTGCCAGCAGCTTAGCGGGGGGAAAAGAGACCCAGTACTTC.

V gene TRBV29-1 combines with J gene TRBJ1-1; 7 nucleotides align to TRBD1. From germline, CDR1 is SQVTM and CDR2 ANQGSEA. This CDR3 spans 14 amino acids. The V gene end was trimmed by 6 bases and the J gene end by 4 bases; junction bases not matched to a gene: 11. CDR3 region: CSVGEQGVITEAFF. The CDR3, as DNA: TGCAGCGTCGGTGAGCAGGGGGTAATCACTGAAGCTTTCTTT.

This clone was observed a handful of times. The chain carries TRBV5-1 and TRBJ2-2, with D perhaps TRBD1 (5 bases). This CDR3 contains 13 residues. Germline V gene data show CDR1 as SGHRS and CDR2 as YFSETQ. V was trimmed by 3 bases and J by 9 bases, leaving 12 bases between them. CDR3 in DNA: TGCGCCAGCAGCTCCCGGCAGGGAAGGGAGCTGTTTTTT. This sequence encodes CASSSRQGRELFF.

This chain connects TRBV30 to TRBJ2-7; 7 bases map to TRBD1. Trimming took 0 bases from V and 6 from J; bases not matched to a gene: 5. Germline V gene sequence: CDR1 GTSNPN, CDR2 SVGIG (reference sequence). This CDR3 region has 13 residues. CDR3 sequence (DNA): TGTGCCTGGAGTGTAACCCGGGACAGCGAGCAGTACTTC. Residues: CAWSVTRDSEQYF. The whole variable domain, filled in from reference TRBV30 and TRBJ2-7, reads SQTIHQWPATLVQPVGSPLSLECTVEGTSNPNLYWYRQAAGRGLQLLFYSVGIGQISSEVPQNLSASRPQDRQFILSSKKLLLSDSGFYLCAWSVTRDSEQYFGPGTRLTVT.

V gene TRBV5-1 combines with J gene TRBJ2-1; D is unclear. The CDR3 is made up of 12 amino acids. The germline V and J ends were trimmed by 0 bases and 7 bases, with 5 bases remaining between them. Germline assignment: CDR1 SGHRS and CDR2 YFSETQ. The CDR3 reads CASSLVVNEQFF. Here the CDR3 DNA reads TGCGCCAGCAGCTTGGTGGTGAATGAGCAGTTCTTC.

This chain uses TRBV5-1 with TRBJ2-1; 9 bases align to TRBD2. This CDR3 spans 15 amino acids. V lost 4 bases and J lost 4; bases outside the gene matches: 6. Per germline, CDR1 SGHRS and CDR2 YFSETQ. The CDR3 loop is CASSQAGGQYNEQFF. Written as DNA, the CDR3 is TGCGCCAGCAGCCAAGCGGGGGGACAGTACAATGAGCAGTTCTTC.

The rearrangement joins TRBV7-2 to TRBJ1-1; D is possibly TRBD1 (5 bases). This CDR3 region has 13 residues. Germline-derived CDR1 and CDR2 are SGHTA and FQGNSA. V lost 1 base, J lost 9 bases, and 12 bases lay in between. This CDR3 is CASSLETRAKAFF. CDR3 nucleotide sequence: TGTGCCAGCAGCTTAGAGACCAGGGCAAAAGCTTTCTTT.

The chain is built from TRBV5-4 and TRBJ2-2; D possibly corresponds to TRBD2 (7 bases). Germline V lookup: CDR1 SGHNT, CDR2 YYREEE (reference sequence). V gave up 2 bases and J gave up 4 bases, with 12 bases separating them. The CDR3 has 15 amino acids. The CDR3 is CASSFAAGATGELFF. CDR3 bases: TGTGCCAGCAGCTTCGCGGCGGGGGCCACCGGGGAGCTGTTTTTT.

This clone occurred a few times. This chain connects TRBV10-3 to TRBJ2-3; 11 bases map to TRBD2. The CDR3 covers 15 residues. Germline values: CDR1 ENHRY, CDR2 SYGVKD. V lost 3 bases, J lost 2 bases, and 1 base stayed unmatched. The CDR3 bases are TGTGCCATCAGTGATAGCGGGGGGGACACAGATACGCAGTATTTT. It encodes CAISDSGGDTDTQYF.

The CDR3 DNA reads as TGTGCCAGCAGCGTGACAGGGGAAGTGGGTCAGCCCCAGCATTTT. Its protein product is CASSVTGEVGQPQHF. The rearrangement joins TRBV9 to TRBJ1-5, with TRBD1 identical over 8 bases. J lost 6 bases, V lost 2 bases, and 7 bases had no gene match. This CDR3 contains 15 residues. Germline values: CDR1 SGDLS, CDR2 YYNGEE.

This clone occurred once. This sequence joins TRBV2 and TRBJ1-2, with a possible D match to TRBD1 (6 bases). Per the germline V gene, CDR1 is SNHLY and CDR2 is FYNNEI. This CDR3 is built from 15 residues. Deletions cut 6 bases from V and 0 bases from J, with 14 bases between. The CDR3 is CASSTTGPANYGYTF. For the CDR3, the DNA is TGTGCCAGCAGCACCACAGGGCCAGCTAACTATGGCTACACCTTC.

The V gene is TRBV6-5, the J gene TRBJ2-7; 13 bases agree with TRBD2. The CDR3 has 16 residues. The J segment lost 2 bases and the V segment lost 3 bases, leaving 4 bases of the junction unmatched. Germline CDR1 is MNHEY and CDR2 is SVGAGI. CDR3 loop: CASSYSTSGGTYEQYF. The CDR3 coding sequence is TGTGCCAGCAGTTATTCGACTAGCGGGGGGACCTACGAGCAGTACTTC.

This chain connects TRBV7-3 to TRBJ2-3; maybe TRBD1 (6 bases). V was pared by 1 base and J by 6 bases, with 17 bases between. This CDR3 is built from 16 residues. Germline V gene data show CDR1 as SGHTA and CDR2 as FQGTGA. The CDR3: CASSLRGGGKTDTQYF. As DNA, the CDR3 is TGTGCCAGCAGCTTAAGAGGGGGTGGCAAGACGGATACGCAGTATTTT.